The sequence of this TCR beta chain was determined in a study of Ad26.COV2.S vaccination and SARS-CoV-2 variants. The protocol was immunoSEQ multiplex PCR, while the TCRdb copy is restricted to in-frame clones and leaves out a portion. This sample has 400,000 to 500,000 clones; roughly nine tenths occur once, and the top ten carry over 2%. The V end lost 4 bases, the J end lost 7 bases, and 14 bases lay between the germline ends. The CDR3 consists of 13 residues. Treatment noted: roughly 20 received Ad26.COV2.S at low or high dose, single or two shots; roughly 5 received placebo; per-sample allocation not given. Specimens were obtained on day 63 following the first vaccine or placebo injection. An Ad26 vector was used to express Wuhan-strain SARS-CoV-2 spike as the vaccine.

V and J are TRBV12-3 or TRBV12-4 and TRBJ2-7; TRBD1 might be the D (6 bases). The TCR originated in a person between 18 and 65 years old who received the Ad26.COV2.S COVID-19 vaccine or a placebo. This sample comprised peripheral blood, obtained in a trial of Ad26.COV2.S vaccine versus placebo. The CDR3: CASSSGTPGEQYF. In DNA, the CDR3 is TGTGCCAGCAGTTCCGGGACACCCGGGGAGCAGTACTTC.